One and the same sample provided the 14 T cell receptor beta chains below, sequenced in a study of T cell responses to AZD1222 COVID-19 vaccine. Some clones are missing from TCRdb's copy, which holds only in-frame ones; the method was immunoSEQ multiplex PCR. In the table there are 150,000 or so clones, roughly nine tenths of which are singletons. This sample comprised peripheral blood, obtained on day 0 of AZD1222 vaccination. These TCRs come from an adult in good health.

This chain links TRBV11-3 with TRBJ1-3, with 8 bases lining up with TRBD1. V was pared by 5 bases and J by 0 bases, with 6 bases of the junction left unmatched. CDR1 is SGHNT, CDR2 YENEEA, per germline. The CDR3 covers 16 residues. CDR3 region: CASSTRDRGSGNTIYF. The CDR3 nucleotides read TGTGCCAGCAGCACGCGAGACAGGGGCTCTGGAAACACCATATATTTT.

The chain recombines TRBV7-2 with TRBJ2-5, with D unclear. This CDR3 contains 12 residues. V shed 3 bases and J shed 9 bases, with 11 bases lying between them. In germline, CDR1 is SGHTA, CDR2 FQGNSA. The CDR3 DNA reads TGTGCCAGCAGCTTTCTCACTACAGCCCAGTACTTC. Its protein is CASSFLTTAQYF.

This chain connects TRBV10-1 to TRBJ2-7; either TRBD1 or TRBD2 may supply D (5 bases each). This CDR3 contains 14 residues. V shed 4 bases and J shed 2 bases, with 12 bases lying between them. Germline V lookup: CDR1 WNHNN, CDR2 SYGVQD (reference sequence). The CDR3 DNA reads TGCGCCAGCAGTGCCGGTTCGGGGCCCTACGAGCAGTACTTC. This codes for CASSAGSGPYEQYF.

This chain links TRBV20-1 with TRBJ1-5, with 8 bases matching TRBD1. The germline gives CDR1 DFQATT, CDR2 SNEGSKA (reference sequence). The trim removed 3 bases at V and 5 bases at J, leaving 12 bases unmatched. There are 16 residues in the CDR3. The CDR3 DNA reads TGCAGTGCTAGTAACCCCACACAGGGGGGTTATCAGCCCCAGCATTTT. Amino acids: CSASNPTQGGYQPQHF.

The chain uses TRBV5-1 and TRBJ2-1, with D possibly called TRBD1 or TRBD2 (7 bases each). V was trimmed by 3 bases and J by 5 bases, leaving 33 bases between them. The CDR3 has 21 residues. Germline loops: CDR1 SGHRS, CDR2 YFSETQ. The CDR3 sequence is CASSSSVGRGRVGYVDNEQFF. CDR3 DNA sequence: TGCGCCAGCAGCTCGTCTGTAGGGAGGGGGCGAGTTGGGTACGTAGACAATGAGCAGTTCTTC.

The rearrangement uses TRBV13 and TRBJ2-1; perhaps TRBD1 as D (6 bases). Deletions cut 4 bases from V and 0 bases from J, with 16 bases between. The CDR3 covers 17 residues. CDR1 is PRHDT, CDR2 FYEKMQ, per germline (reference sequence). This chain's CDR3 is CASSSLTGSVSYNEQFF. The CDR3 DNA reads TGTGCCAGCAGCTCCCTGACAGGCTCGGTCTCCTACAATGAGCAGTTCTTC.

J is TRBJ1-2 and V is TRBV5-4; TRBD1 matches at 7 bases. Looked up from germline, CDR1 is SGHNT and CDR2 is YYREEE (reference sequence). V lost 5 bases and J lost 2; bases outside the gene matches: 6. The CDR3 runs to 14 residues. The CDR3 sequence is CASSAETGNYGYTF. The CDR3 DNA is TGTGCCAGCAGTGCAGAGACAGGGAACTATGGCTACACCTTC.

This sequence joins TRBV6-5 and TRBJ2-7; D is perhaps TRBD2 (6 bases). The CDR3 is made up of 14 amino acids. V was cut by 6 bases and J by 0 bases, with 12 bases left in between. The V gene's germline CDR1 is MNHEY and CDR2 SVGAGI. The CDR3 DNA reads TGTGCCAGCAGCAACCCCGGGGGCTCCTACGAGCAGTACTTC. Translating it yields CASSNPGGSYEQYF.

DNA of the CDR3: TGTGCCAGCAGTTACTCGAGGGGTCGGGACAGGGGTCTTTTGACCCAGCATTTT. This gives the protein CASSYSRGRDRGLLTQHF. This sequence joins TRBV6-2 or TRBV6-3 and TRBJ1-5; 10 bases agree with TRBD1. Germline-derived CDR1 and CDR2 are MNHEY and SVGEGT. The CDR3 covers 18 residues. The J segment lost 11 bases and the V segment lost 0 bases, leaving 16 bases of the junction unmatched.

This chain connects TRBV7-2 to TRBJ2-7; 10 nucleotides match TRBD2. The CDR3 runs to 18 residues. The germline CDR1 and CDR2 sequences are SGHTA and FQGNSA. The V gene end was trimmed by 1 base and the J gene end by 3 bases; junction bases not matched to a gene: 12. DNA for the CDR3: TGTGCCAGCAGCTTAGATAACTATAGCGGGGGGAATGTCTACGAGCAGTACTTC. It codes for CASSLDNYSGGNVYEQYF.

The chain has TRBV7-8 and TRBJ1-2; tentative D call: TRBD1 (5 bases). The CDR3 extends over 16 amino acids. Trimming removed 4 bases at V and 7 bases at J, with 22 bases between. The germline V gene encodes CDR1 SGHVS and CDR2 FQNEAQ. The CDR3 here is CASSSSSGRRGGGYTF. In nucleotides, the CDR3 is TGTGCCAGCAGCTCTTCTTCTGGACGGAGGGGTGGTGGCTACACCTTC.

V is TRBV19 and J is TRBJ1-1; D is unresolved. V lost 6 bases, J lost 1 base, and 15 bases lay in between. The CDR3 covers 15 residues. From germline, CDR1 is LNHDA and CDR2 SQIVND (reference sequence). Here the CDR3 DNA reads TGTGCCAGTAGGGGGTTAGTCGTAGGGAACACTGAAGCTTTCTTT. As protein: CASRGLVVGNTEAFF. Variable domain in full (rest from reference TRBV19 and TRBJ1-1): DGGITQSPKYLFRKEGQNVTLSCEQNLNHDAMYWYRQDPGQGLRLIYYSQIVNDFQKGDIAEGYSVSREKKESFPLTVTSAQKNPTAFYLCASRGLVVGNTEAFFGQGTRLTVV.

The chain carries TRBV7-2 and TRBJ2-5; D perhaps matches TRBD2 (6 bases). V was trimmed by 3 bases and J by 1 base, leaving 9 bases between them. Germline values: CDR1 SGHTA, CDR2 FQGNSA. The CDR3 spans 14 residues. The chain's CDR3 is CASSFGGPQETQYF. As DNA, the CDR3 is TGTGCCAGCAGCTTCGGGGGTCCCCAAGAGACCCAGTACTTC. The variable domain in full, completed from reference TRBV7-2 and TRBJ2-5, reads GAGVSQSPSNKVTEKGKDVELRCDPISGHTALYWYRQSLGQGLEFLIYFQGNSAPDKSGLPSDRFSAERTGGSVSTLTIQRTQQEDSAVYLCASSFGGPQETQYFGPGTRLLVL.

V usage is TRBV5-3 and J usage is TRBJ2-2; 10 nucleotides align to TRBD2. TRBV5-3 is given ORF status, its function remaining uncertain. V shed 6 bases and J 4 bases; nucleotides not matched to a gene: 15. The CDR3 loop spans 18 amino acids. The CDR3 protein is CARNLEREGPQGTGELFF. CDR3 in DNA: TGTGCCAGAAACTTAGAGCGGGAGGGCCCTCAGGGCACCGGGGAGCTGTTTTTT.